Reported below is one T cell receptor (beta chain). The protocol was immunoSEQ multiplex PCR, while the TCRdb copy is restricted to in-frame clones and leaves out a portion. The data contain approximately 340,000 clones, approximately 90% of them singletons. The data stem from a study of blood T cell repertoires in COVID-19. About the research overall: Sites across the United States, Italy and Spain contributed samples from acute and convalescent COVID-19.

The length of the CDR3 is 13 residues. V was trimmed by 8 bases and J by 5 bases, leaving 15 bases between them. CDR1 is ENHRY and CDR2 is SYGVKD in the germline V gene. The sample taken for sequencing was PBMCs or T cells enriched from blood (not recorded which). The V and J genes are TRBV10-3 and TRBJ1-1; a possible D gene is TRBD1 (5 bases). The clonotype originates from a woman in her 40s who had been exposed to COVID-19. In nucleotides, the CDR3 is TGTGCCATCGGGGCAGGTCCCTCTACTGAAGCTTTCTTT. Translation: CAIGAGPSTEAFF.